The entry that follows covers one T cell receptor (beta chain) sequence. The antigen remains undetermined. Profiling relied on immunoSEQ multiplex PCR, and the TCRdb table lists in-frame clones only, not all of them. This sample has 250,000 or so clones; more than 75% occur once, and the top ten carry more than 10%. The data derive from a study of cytomegalovirus exposure and HLA in healthy donors. Overall study findings and caveats: Overall, approximately 150 TCR beta chains were annotated as cytomegalovirus-associated.

CDR1 and CDR2 (germline): MNHEY, SVGAGI. The V gene lost 4 bases and the J gene lost 6 bases, with 16 bases spanning the gap. CDR3 size: 15 residues. The rearrangement uses TRBV6-5 and TRBJ2-1; a possible D gene is TRBD2 (7 bases). Material for sequencing was PBMCs. This sequence was found in a man aged 18 to 30 in good health and CMV-seropositive. CDR3 loop: CASSLRGAFGNEQFF. CDR3 coding DNA: TGTGCCAGCAGTTTACGGGGGGCTTTCGGCAATGAGCAGTTCTTC.